One T cell receptor (beta chain) is described in this entry. The antigen remains unidentified. Deletions cut 2 bases from V and 2 bases from J, with 17 bases between. The CDR3 covers 16 residues. Germline V CDR1 and CDR2: SQVTM, ANQGSEA. Quantitative 5'-RACE with molecular barcodes generated TCR beta libraries. TCRdb reprocessed the 5' RACE reads via MiXCR and lists one record per CDR3 protein. Of under 850,000 distinct CDR3 sequences in the sample, about 20% were seen once. This record belongs to a study of CD8 T cells in ankylosing spondylitis. General observations from the study: Reportedly, significant enrichment of disease-linked clones occurred in matched ankylosing spondylitis synovial fluid. Prior work had noted some motif variants in reactive arthritis blood and synovial fluid. Among TCR beta sequences, a motif of under ten highly homologous variants appeared characteristic of ankylosing spondylitis blood. Peripheral blood held disease-linked clones only at relatively low frequency, and these were CD8+.

The clonotype originates from a male donor with ankylosing spondylitis. Sequenced material: blood, either unsorted or a sorted T cell fraction (not recorded which). This chain links TRBV29-1 with TRBJ2-3, with D perhaps matching TRBD1 (5 bases). CDR3 sequence: CSVEFGAAPITDTQYF. For the CDR3, the DNA is TGCAGCGTTGAATTTGGGGCAGCACCTATCACAGATACGCAGTATTTT.